These 18 T cell receptor beta chains share one sample of origin, sequenced in a study of T cell responses to AZD1222 COVID-19 vaccine. Data came from immunoSEQ multiplex PCR; TCRdb stores just in-frame clones and leaves some out. The sample lists roughly 110,000 clones, approximately 90% seen once, with around 20% in the top ten. The source was peripheral blood, collected on day 0 of AZD1222 vaccination. These receptors came from an adult in good health.

V is TRBV27 and J is TRBJ2-7, with a possible D match to TRBD1 (6 bases). V lost 5 bases to trimming and J lost 5 bases, with 10 bases between them. There are 12 residues in the CDR3. Germline CDR1 is MNHEY and CDR2 is SMNVEV (reference sequence). The CDR3 region has the DNA TGTGCCAGCAGTCCCTACAGGGACGAGCAGTACTTC. Encoded protein: CASSPYRDEQYF.

The chain combines TRBV2 with TRBJ2-7; possibly TRBD1 or TRBD2 for D (6 bases each). CDR1 is SNHLY and CDR2 is FYNNEI in the germline V gene. This CDR3 is built from 15 residues. The V end lost 5 bases, the J end lost 3 bases, and 17 bases lay between the germline ends. In DNA, the CDR3 is TGTGCCAGCAGTCCCCGAGGGGGGACCATCTACGAGCAGTACTTC. As protein: CASSPRGGTIYEQYF.

V usage is TRBV9 and J usage is TRBJ2-2, with 9 bases fitting TRBD1. V was pared by 4 bases and J by 2 bases, with 6 bases of the junction left unmatched. The length of the CDR3 is 16 residues. Germline V gene lookup returns CDR1 SGDLS and CDR2 YYNGEE. CDR3 in DNA: TGTGCCAGCAGCCCGAGGGACAGGGAAAACACCGGGGAGCTGTTTTTT. Its protein is CASSPRDRENTGELFF.

The V and J genes are TRBV15 and TRBJ1-1; possibly TRBD1 for D (5 bases). Trimming cost V 2 bases and J 4 bases, with 11 bases left between them. The CDR3 loop spans 14 amino acids. Per germline, CDR1 LNHNV and CDR2 YYDKDF (reference sequence). CDR3 region: CATSRRERGTEAFF. In DNA, the CDR3 is TGTGCCACCAGCAGACGTGAGAGGGGCACTGAAGCTTTCTTT.

V usage is TRBV30 and J usage is TRBJ1-2; 12 bases are a match to TRBD1. The V segment lost 7 bases and the J segment 11 bases; nucleotides outside the gene matches: 14. Per germline, CDR1 GTSNPN and CDR2 SVGIG (reference sequence). The CDR3 loop spans 14 amino acids. CDR3 loop: CASVAPGTGGAYTF. In DNA, the CDR3 is TGTGCCTCAGTTGCCCCCGGGACAGGGGGCGCTTACACCTTC.

This clone was recorded a few times. The CDR3 sequence is CASSPGRSNQPQHF. The CDR3 coding sequence is TGTGCCAGCAGCCCCGGGCGGTCCAATCAGCCCCAGCATTTT. V usage is TRBV3-1 (or the pseudogene TRBV3-2) and J usage is TRBJ1-5, with D uncertain. Trimming left V 4 bases short and J 3 bases short, with 10 bases between. Germline CDR1 reads LGHDT; CDR2 reads YNNKEL (reference sequence). The CDR3 is made up of 14 amino acids.

This chain connects TRBV7-9 to TRBJ1-2, with 7 bases fitting TRBD1. With V trimmed by 5 bases and J by 6 bases, 9 bases remained unmatched. CDR1 SEHNR and CDR2 FQNEAQ come from the germline V gene (reference sequence). The CDR3 length is 14 residues. The CDR3 region is CASSPRDRKDGYTF. The CDR3 DNA follows: TGTGCCAGCAGCCCCCGGGACAGAAAGGATGGCTACACCTTC.

This chain links TRBV5-1 with TRBJ1-2, with D uncertain. From germline, CDR1 is SGHRS and CDR2 YFSETQ. V dropped 0 bases and J dropped 7 bases, with 7 bases sitting between them. The CDR3 loop spans 12 amino acids. Written as DNA, the CDR3 is TGCGCCAGCAGCTTGGACTGGGCTGGCTACACCTTC. The encoded protein is CASSLDWAGYTF.

The V and J genes are TRBV5-1 and TRBJ1-5; D gene unclear. The CDR3 has 15 residues. V was cut by 0 bases and J by 6 bases, with 13 bases left in between. Per the germline V gene, CDR1 is SGHRS and CDR2 is YFSETQ. DNA of the CDR3: TGCGCCAGCAGCTTGGGAAGCCAGGCTGGTCAGCCCCAGCATTTT. This translates into CASSLGSQAGQPQHF.

The chain recombines TRBV11-2 with TRBJ2-1; no clear D gene. Trimming removed 1 base at V and 7 bases at J, with 14 bases between. CDR3 size: 15 residues. Germline V gives CDR1 SGHAT, CDR2 FQNNGV. The CDR3 reads CASSLGGVSRNEQFF. CDR3 coding DNA: TGTGCCAGCAGCTTAGGTGGGGTGTCTAGGAATGAGCAGTTCTTC.

The rearrangement links TRBV6-5 to TRBJ2-7; D gene ambiguous. The V gene lost 0 bases and the J gene lost 6 bases, with 9 bases spanning the gap. The CDR3 has 13 amino acids. CDR1 and CDR2 from the germline V gene are MNHEY and SVGAGI. CDR3 nucleotides: TGTGCCAGCAGTTACTCGACCGGTATCGAGCAGTACTTC. Protein sequence: CASSYSTGIEQYF.

The chain joins TRBV28 to TRBJ1-5; D not certain. Germline V gives CDR1 MDHEN, CDR2 SYDVKM. The CDR3 loop spans 12 amino acids. With 4 bases removed from V and 6 bases from J, the gap between germline ends came to 7 bases. The CDR3 DNA is TGTGCCAGCAGTTCAATCGGTCAGCCCCAGCATTTT. Encoded protein: CASSSIGQPQHF.

The chain couples TRBV7-9 to TRBJ1-4, with D hard to call. With 5 bases removed from V and 8 bases from J, the gap between germline ends came to 9 bases. Germline CDR1 SEHNR, CDR2 FQNEAQ (reference sequence). The CDR3 loop spans 12 amino acids. CDR3 in amino acids: CASSRTEEKLFF. The CDR3 nucleotides are TGTGCCAGCAGCCGGACTGAGGAAAAACTGTTTTTT. The variable domain in full, completed from reference TRBV7-9 and TRBJ1-4, reads DTGVSQNPRHKITKRGQNVTFRCDPISEHNRLYWYRQTLGQGPEFLTYFQNEAQLEKSRLLSDRFSAERPKGSFSTLEIQRTEQGDSAMYLCASSRTEEKLFFGSGTQLSVL.

The rearrangement joins TRBV6-5 to TRBJ2-7, with 10 positions matching TRBD1. The CDR3 is 14 residues long. Per germline, CDR1 MNHEY and CDR2 SVGAGI. V gave up 6 bases and J gave up 7 bases; unmatched junction bases: 9. Here the CDR3 reads CASSLGQGRGEQYF. As DNA, the CDR3 is TGTGCCAGCAGCCTGGGACAGGGGCGTGGAGAGCAGTACTTC.

The rearrangement uses TRBV5-5 and TRBJ1-3; possibly TRBD1 for D (5 bases). Trimming removed 4 bases at V and 4 bases at J, with 15 bases between. The CDR3 runs 15 residues. CDR1 and CDR2 from the germline V gene are SGHKS and YYEKEE (reference sequence). The CDR3 here is CASSAPLRDGNTIYF. The DNA for the CDR3 is TGTGCCAGCAGCGCCCCGTTGAGGGACGGAAACACCATATATTTT.

The genes are TRBV4-3 and TRBJ1-5, with unresolved D. The CDR3 covers 16 residues. Germline V gene lookup returns CDR1 LGHNA and CDR2 YSLEER. Trimming took 0 bases from V and 5 from J, leaving 14 bases between them. CDR3 region: CASSQDSGSSHQPQHF. CDR3 in DNA: TGCGCCAGCAGCCAAGATTCAGGTTCATCGCATCAGCCCCAGCATTTT.

This chain joins TRBV5-4 and TRBJ1-2; 7 bases are a match to TRBD1. Unmatched junction bases numbered 10, after V lost 0 bases and J lost 8 bases. CDR1 and CDR2 (germline): SGHNT, YYREEE (reference sequence). This CDR3 spans 15 amino acids. The CDR3 DNA reads as TGTGCCAGCAGCTTGGAGACAGGGAGGATGGAAGGCTACACCTTC. Its protein product is CASSLETGRMEGYTF.

The rearrangement links TRBV6-6 to TRBJ2-7; D not resolved. V lost 5 bases, J lost 3 bases, and 11 bases lay in between. This CDR3 contains 13 residues. Germline V CDR1 and CDR2: MNHNY, SVGAGI (reference sequence). The CDR3 loop is CASSRTAIYEQYF. The CDR3 region has the DNA TGTGCCAGCAGTAGAACCGCGATCTACGAGCAGTACTTC.